This T cell receptor beta chain was retrieved from a study of T cell clones after liver transplantation. Using immunoSEQ multiplex PCR, the repertoire was profiled, and TCRdb retains in-frame clones only, with some absent. Among over 90,000 clones listed, around 84% were seen once. This TCR was sampled from a human patient who received a liver transplant. These T cells may partly come from the graft donor. Sequencing was performed on CD4+ T cells from blood, taken approximately 50 months after liver transplant.

The CDR3 nucleotides read TGTGCCAGTAGTCCGCAGGGACTTAGCAATCAGCCCCAGCATTTT. Translated: CASSPQGLSNQPQHF. This chain uses TRBV19 with TRBJ1-5; maybe TRBD1 (5 bases). CDR1 LNHDA and CDR2 SQIVND come from the germline V gene (reference sequence). The CDR3 contains 15 residues. V was cut by 5 bases and J by 0 bases, with 11 bases left in between.